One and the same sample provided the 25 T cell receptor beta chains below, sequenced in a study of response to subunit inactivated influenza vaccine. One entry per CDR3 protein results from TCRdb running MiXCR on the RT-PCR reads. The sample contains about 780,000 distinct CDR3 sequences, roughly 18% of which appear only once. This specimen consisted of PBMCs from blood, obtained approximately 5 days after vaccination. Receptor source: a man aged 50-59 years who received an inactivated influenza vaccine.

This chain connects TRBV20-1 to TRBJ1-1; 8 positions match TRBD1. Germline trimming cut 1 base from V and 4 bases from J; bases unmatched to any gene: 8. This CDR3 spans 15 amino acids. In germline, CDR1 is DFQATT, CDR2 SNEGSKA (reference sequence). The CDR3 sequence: CSARASGGAGTEAFF. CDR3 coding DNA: TGCAGTGCTAGAGCCTCAGGGGGCGCAGGCACTGAAGCTTTCTTT.

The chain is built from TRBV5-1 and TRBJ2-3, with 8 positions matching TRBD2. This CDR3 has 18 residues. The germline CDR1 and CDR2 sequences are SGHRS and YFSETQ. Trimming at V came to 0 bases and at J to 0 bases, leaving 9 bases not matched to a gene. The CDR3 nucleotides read TGCGCCAGCAGCTTGGGGCTAGCGGGTAGTCCTAGCACAGATACGCAGTATTTT. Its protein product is CASSLGLAGSPSTDTQYF.

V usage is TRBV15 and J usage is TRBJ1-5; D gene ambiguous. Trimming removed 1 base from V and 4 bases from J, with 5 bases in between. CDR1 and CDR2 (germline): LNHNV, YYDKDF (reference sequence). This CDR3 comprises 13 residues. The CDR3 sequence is CATSRGPNQPQHF. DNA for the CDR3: TGTGCCACCAGCAGAGGACCGAATCAGCCCCAGCATTTT.

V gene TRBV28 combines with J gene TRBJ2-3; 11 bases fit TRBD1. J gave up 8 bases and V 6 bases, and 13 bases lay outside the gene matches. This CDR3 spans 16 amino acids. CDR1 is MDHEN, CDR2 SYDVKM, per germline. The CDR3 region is CASSPSGQGERTTQYF. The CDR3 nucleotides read TGTGCCAGCAGCCCGTCGGGACAGGGGGAGAGGACTACGCAGTATTTT.

The CDR3 nucleotides read TGTGCCAGCAGTTATGGAGCGGGAACTATCTCCTACGAGCAGTACTTC. This sequence encodes CASSYGAGTISYEQYF. The chain carries TRBV6-2 or TRBV6-3 and TRBJ2-7; the match to TRBD2 covers 7 bases. This CDR3 comprises 16 residues. Trimming at V came to 3 bases and at J to 0 bases, leaving 8 bases not matched to a gene. Germline CDR1 MNHEY, CDR2 SVGEGT.

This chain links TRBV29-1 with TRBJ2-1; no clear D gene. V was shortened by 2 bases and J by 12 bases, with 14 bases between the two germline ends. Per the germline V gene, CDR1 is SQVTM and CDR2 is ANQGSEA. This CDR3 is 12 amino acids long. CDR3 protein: CSVEISVLGQFF. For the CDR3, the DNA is TGCAGCGTTGAAATATCTGTTTTAGGGCAGTTCTTC.

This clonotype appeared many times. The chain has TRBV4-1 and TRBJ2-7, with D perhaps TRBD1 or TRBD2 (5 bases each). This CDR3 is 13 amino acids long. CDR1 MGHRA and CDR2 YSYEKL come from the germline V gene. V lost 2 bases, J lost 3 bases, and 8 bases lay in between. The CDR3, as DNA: TGCGCCAGCAGCCAATGGGACGGCTACGAGCAGTACTTC. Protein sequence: CASSQWDGYEQYF.

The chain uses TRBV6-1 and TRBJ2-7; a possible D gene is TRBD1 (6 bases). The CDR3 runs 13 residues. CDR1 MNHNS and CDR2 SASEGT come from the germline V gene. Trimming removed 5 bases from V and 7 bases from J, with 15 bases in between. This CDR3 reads CASSPDRSREQYF. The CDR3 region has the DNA TGTGCCAGCAGTCCTGACAGGTCTAGGGAGCAGTACTTC.

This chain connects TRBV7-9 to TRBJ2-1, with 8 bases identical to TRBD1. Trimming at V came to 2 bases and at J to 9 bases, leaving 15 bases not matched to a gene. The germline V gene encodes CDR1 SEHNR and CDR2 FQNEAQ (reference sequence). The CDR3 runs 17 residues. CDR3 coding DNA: TGTGCCAGCAGCTTATCCATCGGGACAGGCGGCAACAGTGAGCAGTTCTTC. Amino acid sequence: CASSLSIGTGGNSEQFF.

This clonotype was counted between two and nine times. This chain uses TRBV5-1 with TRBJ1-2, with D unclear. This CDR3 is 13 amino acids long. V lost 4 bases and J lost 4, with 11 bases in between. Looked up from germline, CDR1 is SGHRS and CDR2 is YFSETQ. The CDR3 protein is CASSLFGSYGYTF. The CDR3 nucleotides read TGCGCCAGCAGCCTGTTTGGGAGCTATGGCTACACCTTC.

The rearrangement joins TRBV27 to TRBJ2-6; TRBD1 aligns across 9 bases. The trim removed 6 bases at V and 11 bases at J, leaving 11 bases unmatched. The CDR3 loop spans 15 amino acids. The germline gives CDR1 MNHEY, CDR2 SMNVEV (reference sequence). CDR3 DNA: TGTGCCAGCAGCCCGATCGGACAGGGGAAGGACGTCCTGACTTTC. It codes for CASSPIGQGKDVLTF. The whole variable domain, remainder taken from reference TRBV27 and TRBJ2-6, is EAQVTQNPRYLITVTGKKLTVTCSQNMNHEYMSWYRQDPGLGLRQIYYSMNVEVTDKGDVPEGYKVSRKEKRNFPLILESPSPNQTSLYFCASSPIGQGKDVLTFGAGSRLTVL.

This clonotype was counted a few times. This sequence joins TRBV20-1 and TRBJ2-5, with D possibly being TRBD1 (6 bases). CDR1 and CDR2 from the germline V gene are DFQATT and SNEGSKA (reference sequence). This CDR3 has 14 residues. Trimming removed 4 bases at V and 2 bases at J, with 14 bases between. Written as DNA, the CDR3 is TGCAGTGCTACCAAGGGGGACCCACAAGAGACCCAGTACTTC. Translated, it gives CSATKGDPQETQYF.

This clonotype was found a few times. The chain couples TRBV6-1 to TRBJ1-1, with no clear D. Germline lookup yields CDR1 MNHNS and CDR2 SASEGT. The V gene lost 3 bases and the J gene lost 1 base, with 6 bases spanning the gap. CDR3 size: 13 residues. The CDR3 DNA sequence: TGTGCCAGCAGTGATTTTCGGAACACTGAAGCTTTCTTT. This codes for CASSDFRNTEAFF.

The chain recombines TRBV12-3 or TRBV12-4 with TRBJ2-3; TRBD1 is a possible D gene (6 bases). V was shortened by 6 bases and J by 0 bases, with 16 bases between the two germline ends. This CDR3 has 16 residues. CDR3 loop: CASSRNHRESTDTQYF. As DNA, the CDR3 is TGTGCCAGCAGCCGGAACCACAGGGAAAGCACAGATACGCAGTATTTT.

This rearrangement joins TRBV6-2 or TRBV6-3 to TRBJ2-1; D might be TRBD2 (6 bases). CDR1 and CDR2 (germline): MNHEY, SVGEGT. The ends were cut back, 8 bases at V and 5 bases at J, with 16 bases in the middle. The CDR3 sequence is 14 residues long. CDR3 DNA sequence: TGTGCCAGCCGCAGGAGTGCGGGAAACAATGAGCAGTTCTTC. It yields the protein CASRRSAGNNEQFF.

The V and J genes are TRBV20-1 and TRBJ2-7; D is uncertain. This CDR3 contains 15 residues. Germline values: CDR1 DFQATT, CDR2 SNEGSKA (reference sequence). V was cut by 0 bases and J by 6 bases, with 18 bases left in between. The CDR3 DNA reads TGCAGTGCTAGAGATGGGCCGCGTTCCCGTAGCGAGCAGTACTTC. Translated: CSARDGPRSRSEQYF.

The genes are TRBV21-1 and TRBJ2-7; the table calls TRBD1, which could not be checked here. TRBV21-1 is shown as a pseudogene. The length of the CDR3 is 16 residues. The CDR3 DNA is TGTGCCAGCAGCAAACACGAGGACAGGGGGCTCTACGAGCAGTACTTC. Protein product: CASSKHEDRGLYEQYF.

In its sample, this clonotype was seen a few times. The CDR3 protein is CASSLLGGLETQYF. As DNA, the CDR3 is TGTGCCAGCAGTTTACTGGGGGGGCTGGAGACCCAGTACTTC. J is TRBJ2-5 and V is TRBV12-3 or TRBV12-4; a possible D gene is TRBD2 (7 bases). This CDR3 contains 14 residues. With 2 bases removed from V and 5 bases from J, the gap between germline ends came to 12 bases.

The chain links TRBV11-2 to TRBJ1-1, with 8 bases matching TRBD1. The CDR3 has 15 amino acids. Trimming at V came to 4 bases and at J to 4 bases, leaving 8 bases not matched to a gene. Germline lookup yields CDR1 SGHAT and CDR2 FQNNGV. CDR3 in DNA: TGTGCCAGCAGCTACGAGGGACAGGCGGGCACTGAAGCTTTCTTT. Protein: CASSYEGQAGTEAFF. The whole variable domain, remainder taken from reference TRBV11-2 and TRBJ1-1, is EAGVAQSPRYKIIEKRQSVAFWCNPISGHATLYWYQQILGQGPKLLIQFQNNGVVDDSQLPKDRFSAERLKGVDSTLKIQPAKLEDSAVYLCASSYEGQAGTEAFFGQGTRLTVV.

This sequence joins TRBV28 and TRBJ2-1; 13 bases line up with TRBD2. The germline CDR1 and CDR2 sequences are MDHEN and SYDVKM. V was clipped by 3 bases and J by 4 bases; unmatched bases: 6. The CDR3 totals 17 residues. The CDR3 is CASSLVLAGGRYNEQFF. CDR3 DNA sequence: TGTGCCAGCAGTTTGGTACTAGCGGGGGGGCGGTACAATGAGCAGTTCTTC.

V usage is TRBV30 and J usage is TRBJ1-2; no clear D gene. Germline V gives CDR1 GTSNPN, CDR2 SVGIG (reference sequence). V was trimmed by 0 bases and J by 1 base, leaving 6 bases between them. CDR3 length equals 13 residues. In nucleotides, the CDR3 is TGTGCCTGGAGTGTATCACTTAACTATGGCTACACCTTC. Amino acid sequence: CAWSVSLNYGYTF.

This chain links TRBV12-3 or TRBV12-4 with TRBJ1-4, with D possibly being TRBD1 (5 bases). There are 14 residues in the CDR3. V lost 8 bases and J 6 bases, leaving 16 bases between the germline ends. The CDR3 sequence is CASRAGPGDEKLFF. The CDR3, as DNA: TGTGCCAGCCGGGCGGGGCCGGGGGATGAAAAACTGTTTTTT.

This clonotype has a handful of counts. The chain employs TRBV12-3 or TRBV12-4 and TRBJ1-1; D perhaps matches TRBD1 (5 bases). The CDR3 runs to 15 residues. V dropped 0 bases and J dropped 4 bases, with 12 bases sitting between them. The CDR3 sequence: CASSLARDRGTEAFF. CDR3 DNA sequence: TGTGCCAGCAGTTTAGCCAGGGATAGGGGCACTGAAGCTTTCTTT.

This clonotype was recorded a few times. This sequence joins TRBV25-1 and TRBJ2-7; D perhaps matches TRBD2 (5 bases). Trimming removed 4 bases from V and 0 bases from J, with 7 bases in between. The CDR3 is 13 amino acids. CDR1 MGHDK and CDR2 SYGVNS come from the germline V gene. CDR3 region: CASSGERSYEQYF. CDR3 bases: TGTGCCAGCAGTGGGGAGCGCTCCTACGAGCAGTACTTC.

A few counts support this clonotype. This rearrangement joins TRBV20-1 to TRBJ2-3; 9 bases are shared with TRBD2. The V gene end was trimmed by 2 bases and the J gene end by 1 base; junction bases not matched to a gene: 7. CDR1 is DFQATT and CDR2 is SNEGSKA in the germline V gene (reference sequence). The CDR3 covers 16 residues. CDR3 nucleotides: TGCAGTGCTAGAAAGGCACTAGCGGGCCGCACAGATACGCAGTATTTT. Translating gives CSARKALAGRTDTQYF.